This TCR beta chain was documented in a study of CD8+CD57+ T cells in acquired aplastic anemia (dated 2018 in TCRdb). General notes on the study: A mean of roughly 3.2 ug of DNA, ranging from roughly 0.2 to 27.4 ug, was extracted from sorted CD4+ and CD8+ cells. CD8+CD57+ expansion was defined as a frequency above the mean frequency observed in healthy subjects.

Concerning this clonotype itself: The clone's antigen remains unknown. The sample holds no much larger clone one base away, and base qualities are not on file.

What the work shows at the level of the full study, not this receptor alone: Although 25 to 30 CD8+ CDR3 sequences were shared by patients and controls, these sequences appeared highly expressed in patients and within the immunodominant clones of patients. No significant difference in CD8+ Simpson's diversity was found between patients and healthy controls (P=0.060).

Genomic DNA served as template for TCR beta VDJ combination and CDR3 sequence profiling. An Illumina HiSeq 2000 was used for TCR repertoire sequencing. Concerning the study's data processing: TRBV/TRBJ rearrangement plots, CDR3 size and DJ length profiles, and Simpson's diversity index were used to assess repertoires. Whichever DNA sequence was most abundant in the deep sequencing data was defined as the immunodominant clone. CDR3 amino acid sequences were checked for sharing between subjects and were compared against published repertoires and the VDJdb database. Starting from the raw public reads, TCRdb applied fastp trimming at Q25, assembled clones with MiXCR and retained in-frame beta chains. Rows matching on CDR3 protein sequence are summarized as one entry with the most common DNA and genes. The V and J calls come from TCRdb's annotation, not from the publication. The sample table shows 400,000 to 600,000 distinct CDR3 sequences, and about a third are seen once. The ten largest account for about 0.8% of the sample.

The germline V gene (reference sequence) supplies CDR1 LNHNV and CDR2 YYDKDF. The CDR3 numbers 12 residues from cysteine through phenylalanine. The CDR3 DNA has 36 bases and is translated from base 1. V is shortened by 2 bases, J by 8 bases, and the region joining them spans 9 bases. Flow cytometry had shown CD8+CD57+ cell expansion in the patients selected for sequencing. Every patient had a diagnosis of severe acquired aplastic anemia based on International Study of Aplastic Anemia and Agranulocytosis and Camitta criteria. No therapy had been received by the patients at the time of blood sampling. The study deep-sequenced TCR repertoires of sorted CD4+ and CD8+ blood T cells from severe aplastic anemia patients and healthy subjects. Patients were enrolled in the USA under clinicaltrials.gov protocols 00001620, 01623167, 00001397, 00071045, 00081523 and 00961064. Ficoll-Paque density gradient centrifugation was used to isolate peripheral blood mononuclear cells. Before DNA extraction, CD4+ and CD8+ T cells were sorted with FACS or magnetic beads.

Input material: sorted CD4+, CD8+, or CD8+CD57+ T cells (not recorded which) from PBMCs. This TCR was recovered from a human donor with aplastic anemia. The sequence is built from TRBV15 and TRBJ1-2; no D gene is confidently identified. The CDR3 protein: CATSRPPVGYTF. The sequence in DNA is TGTGCCACCAGCAGACCCCCCGTAGGCTACACCTTC. Beyond the CDR3, the reference TRBV15 and TRBJ1-2 genes provide the residues; the full variable domain reads: DAMVIQNPRYQVTQFGKPVTLSCSQTLNHNVMYWYQQKSSQAPKLLFHYYDKDFNNEADTPDNFQSRRPNTSFCFLDIRSPGLGDTAMYLCATSRPPVGYTFGSGTRLTVV.